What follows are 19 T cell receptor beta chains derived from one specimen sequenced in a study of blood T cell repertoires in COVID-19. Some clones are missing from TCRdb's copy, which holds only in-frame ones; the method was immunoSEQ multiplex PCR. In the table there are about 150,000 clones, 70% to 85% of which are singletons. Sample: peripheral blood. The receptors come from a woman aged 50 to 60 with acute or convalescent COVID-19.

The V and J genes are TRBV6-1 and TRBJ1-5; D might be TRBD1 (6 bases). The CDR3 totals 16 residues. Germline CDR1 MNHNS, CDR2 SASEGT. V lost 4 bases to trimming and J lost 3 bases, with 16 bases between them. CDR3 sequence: CASSATSTGYNQPQHF. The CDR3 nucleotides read TGTGCCAGCAGTGCTACCTCTACAGGGTACAATCAGCCCCAGCATTTT.

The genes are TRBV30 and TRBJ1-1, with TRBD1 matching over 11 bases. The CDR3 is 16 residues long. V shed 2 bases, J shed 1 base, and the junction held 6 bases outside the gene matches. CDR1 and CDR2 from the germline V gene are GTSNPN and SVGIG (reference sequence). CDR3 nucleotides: TGTGCCTGGAGTCTTGGGACAGGGGGGACGAACACTGAAGCTTTCTTT. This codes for CAWSLGTGGTNTEAFF.

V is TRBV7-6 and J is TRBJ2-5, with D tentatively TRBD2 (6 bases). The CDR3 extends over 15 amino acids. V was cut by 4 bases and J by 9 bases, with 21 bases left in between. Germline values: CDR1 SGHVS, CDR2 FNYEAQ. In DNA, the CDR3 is TGTGCCAGCAGCTCCTCCGGGACCCCTTCGGGGGCCCAGTACTTC. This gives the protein CASSSSGTPSGAQYF.

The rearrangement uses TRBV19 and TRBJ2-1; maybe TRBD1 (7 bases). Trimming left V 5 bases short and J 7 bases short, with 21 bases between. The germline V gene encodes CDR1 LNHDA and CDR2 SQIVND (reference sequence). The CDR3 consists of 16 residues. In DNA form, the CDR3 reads TGTGCCAGTAGTTCTCCGGCAGGGGGGCCGCGTAATGAGCAGTTCTTC. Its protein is CASSSPAGGPRNEQFF.

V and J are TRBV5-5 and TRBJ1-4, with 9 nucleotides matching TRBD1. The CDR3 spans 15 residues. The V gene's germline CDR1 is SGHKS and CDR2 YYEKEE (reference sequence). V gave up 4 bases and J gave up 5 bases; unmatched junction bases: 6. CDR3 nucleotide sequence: TGTGCCAGCAGCGCCGGGACAGGGCTGAATGAAAAACTGTTTTTT. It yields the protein CASSAGTGLNEKLFF.

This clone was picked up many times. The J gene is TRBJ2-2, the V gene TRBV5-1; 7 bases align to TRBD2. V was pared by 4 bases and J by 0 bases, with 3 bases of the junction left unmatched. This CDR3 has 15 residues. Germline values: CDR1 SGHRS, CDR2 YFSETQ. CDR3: CASSQGLTNTGELFF. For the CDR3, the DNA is TGCGCCAGCAGCCAGGGACTAACGAACACCGGGGAGCTGTTTTTT.

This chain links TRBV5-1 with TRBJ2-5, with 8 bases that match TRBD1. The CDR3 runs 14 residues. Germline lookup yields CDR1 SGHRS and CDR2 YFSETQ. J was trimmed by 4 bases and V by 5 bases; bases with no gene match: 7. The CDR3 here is CASRPQGEAETQYF. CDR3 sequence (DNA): TGCGCCAGCAGACCACAGGGGGAGGCAGAGACCCAGTACTTC.

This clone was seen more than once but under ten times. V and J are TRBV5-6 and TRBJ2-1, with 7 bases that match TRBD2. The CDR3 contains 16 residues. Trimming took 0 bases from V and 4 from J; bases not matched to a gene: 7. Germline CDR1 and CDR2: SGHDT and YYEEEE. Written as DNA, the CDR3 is TGTGCCAGCAGCTTGGACGTCGGGAGGCCATACAATGAGCAGTTCTTC. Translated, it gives CASSLDVGRPYNEQFF.

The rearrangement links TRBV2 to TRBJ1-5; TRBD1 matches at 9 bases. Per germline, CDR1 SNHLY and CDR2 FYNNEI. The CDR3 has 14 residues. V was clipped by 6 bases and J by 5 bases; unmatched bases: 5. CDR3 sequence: CASSRDRADQPQHF. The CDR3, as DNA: TGTGCCAGCAGCCGGGACAGGGCCGATCAGCCCCAGCATTTT.

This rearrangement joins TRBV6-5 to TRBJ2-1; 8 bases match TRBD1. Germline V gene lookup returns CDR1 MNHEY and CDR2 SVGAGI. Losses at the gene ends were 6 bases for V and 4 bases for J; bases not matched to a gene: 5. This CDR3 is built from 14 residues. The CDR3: CASRVWTGYNEQFF. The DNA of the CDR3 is TGTGCCAGCAGAGTTTGGACAGGGTACAATGAGCAGTTCTTC.

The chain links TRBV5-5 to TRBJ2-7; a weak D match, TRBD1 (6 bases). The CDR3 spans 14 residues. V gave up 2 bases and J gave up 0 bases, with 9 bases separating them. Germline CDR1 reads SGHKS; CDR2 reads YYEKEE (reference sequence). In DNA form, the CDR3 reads TGTGCCAGCAGCTTATTACAGGGCTCCTACGAGCAGTACTTC. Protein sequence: CASSLLQGSYEQYF.

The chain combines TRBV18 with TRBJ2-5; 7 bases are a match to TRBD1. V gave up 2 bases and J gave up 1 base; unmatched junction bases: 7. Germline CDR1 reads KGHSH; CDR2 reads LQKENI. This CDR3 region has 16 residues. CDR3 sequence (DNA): TGTGCCAGCTCACCAATTCGCAGGGACAGCCAAGAGACCCAGTACTTC. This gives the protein CASSPIRRDSQETQYF.

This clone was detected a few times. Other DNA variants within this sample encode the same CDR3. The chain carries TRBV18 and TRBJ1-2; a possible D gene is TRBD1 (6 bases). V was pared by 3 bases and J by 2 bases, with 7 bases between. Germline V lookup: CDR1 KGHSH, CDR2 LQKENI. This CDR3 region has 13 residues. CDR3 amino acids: CASSPDRNYGYTF. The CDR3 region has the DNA TGTGCCAGCTCACCTGACAGGAACTATGGCTACACCTTC. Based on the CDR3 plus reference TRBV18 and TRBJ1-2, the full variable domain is NAGVMQNPRHLVRRRGQEARLRCSPMKGHSHVYWYRQLPEEGLKFMVYLQKENIIDESGMPKERFSAEFPKEGPSILRIQQVVRGDSAAYFCASSPDRNYGYTFGSGTRLTVV.

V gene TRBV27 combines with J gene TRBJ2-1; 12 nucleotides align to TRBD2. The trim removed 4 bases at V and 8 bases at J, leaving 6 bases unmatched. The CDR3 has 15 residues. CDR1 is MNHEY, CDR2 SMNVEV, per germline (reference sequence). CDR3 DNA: TGTGCCAGCAGTTCAGGGACTAGCGGGTTTTATGAGCAGTTCTTC. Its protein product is CASSSGTSGFYEQFF.

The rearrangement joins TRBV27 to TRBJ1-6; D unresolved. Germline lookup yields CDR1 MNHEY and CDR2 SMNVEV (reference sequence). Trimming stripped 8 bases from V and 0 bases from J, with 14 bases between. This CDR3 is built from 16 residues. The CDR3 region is CASVAFRSSYNSPLHF. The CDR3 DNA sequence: TGTGCCAGCGTAGCATTTAGGAGCTCCTATAATTCACCCCTCCACTTT.

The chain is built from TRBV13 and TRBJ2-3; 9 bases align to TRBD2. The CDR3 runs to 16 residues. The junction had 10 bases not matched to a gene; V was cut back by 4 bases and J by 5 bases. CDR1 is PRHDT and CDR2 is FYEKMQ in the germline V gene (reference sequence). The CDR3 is CASSSRISGSGDTQYF. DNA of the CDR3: TGTGCCAGCAGCTCGCGGATTAGCGGGAGCGGAGATACGCAGTATTTT.

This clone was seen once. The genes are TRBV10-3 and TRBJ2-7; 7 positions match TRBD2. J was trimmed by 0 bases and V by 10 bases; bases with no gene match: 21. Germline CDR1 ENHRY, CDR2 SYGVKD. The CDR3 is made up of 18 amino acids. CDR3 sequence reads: CATKSDLSSGASSYEQYF. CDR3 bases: TGTGCCACGAAAAGTGACCTGTCTAGCGGAGCCAGCTCCTACGAGCAGTACTTC.

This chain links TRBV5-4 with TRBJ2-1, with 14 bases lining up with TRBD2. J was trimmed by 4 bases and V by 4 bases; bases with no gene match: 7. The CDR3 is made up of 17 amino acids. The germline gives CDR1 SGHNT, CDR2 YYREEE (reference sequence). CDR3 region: CASSPGLAGVGYNEQFF. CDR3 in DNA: TGTGCCAGCAGCCCGGGACTAGCGGGAGTAGGTTACAATGAGCAGTTCTTC.

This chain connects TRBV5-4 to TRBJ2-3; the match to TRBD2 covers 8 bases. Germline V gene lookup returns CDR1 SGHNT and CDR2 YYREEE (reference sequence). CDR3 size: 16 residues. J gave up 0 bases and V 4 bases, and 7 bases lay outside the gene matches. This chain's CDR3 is CASSHPSSGSTDTQYF. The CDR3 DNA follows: TGTGCCAGCAGCCACCCCTCTAGCGGGAGCACAGATACGCAGTATTTT.